This T cell receptor (beta chain) was captured in a study of cytomegalovirus exposure and HLA in healthy donors. Study outcomes and limitations: Later analysis revealed greater clonal expansion in HLA-associated TCR beta chains than in equally common others.

Germline CDR1 SEHNR, CDR2 FQNEAQ (reference sequence). The CDR3 extends over 16 amino acids. Trimming took off 1 base at V and 0 bases at J, with 12 bases between the two ends. Amplification used 60 Vbeta primers and 13 Jbeta primers. Here immunoSEQ multiplex PCR was the method, and the copy in TCRdb shows in-frame clones only, minus some. The table lists roughly 190,000 clones, roughly 80% of them singletons. Turning to this clone: Its antigen is unidentified.

This chain uses TRBV7-9 with TRBJ1-2, with a weak D call TRBD1 (6 bases). The sequenced sample consisted of PBMCs. This TCR was recovered from a woman aged 45-65 years in good health and CMV-seronegative. The chain's CDR3 is CASSLGQGPANYGYTF. The CDR3 coding sequence is TGTGCCAGCAGCTTAGGGCAGGGGCCCGCTAACTATGGCTACACCTTC.